These T cell receptor beta chains were read from a single sample in a study of Ad26.COV2.S vaccination and SARS-CoV-2 variants. Repertoires were generated with immunoSEQ multiplex PCR, while TCRdb's copy carries only in-frame clones and drops some. The table records hundreds of thousands of clones, approximately 90% of them present only once. The sample in question was peripheral blood, obtained in a trial of Ad26.COV2.S vaccine versus placebo. These receptors were taken from a person aged 18-65 years who received the Ad26.COV2.S COVID-19 vaccine or a placebo. Both conserved end residues are part of each CDR3. The order of the fields is V gene, clone size, D gene, J gene, CDR3 DNA, CDR3 protein. A D gene is named only where the DNA matches it firmly. For some rows the clone size is stated as once, few or many, or as a class when expanded; others skip it.

TRBV2	.	TRBD1	TRBJ1-2	TGTGCCAGCAGGGGGGACAGTCCGCCTGGCTACACCTTC	CASRGDSPPGYTF
TRBV7-9	.	TRBD1	TRBJ1-1	TGTGCCAGCAGCTGGGGGACAGTCACTGAAGCTTTCTTT	CASSWGTVTEAFF
TRBV20-1	.	.	TRBJ1-1	TGCAGTGCCGATCGGGCGGAAGCTTTCTTT	CSADRAEAFF
TRBV7-8	.	.	TRBJ2-7	TGTGCCAGCAGCCCGACCGGGGCCTACGAGCAGTACTTC	CASSPTGAYEQYF
TRBV28	.	TRBD1	TRBJ1-5	TGTGCCAGCAAAAAGCACGTAGGACAGGATCACAATCAGCCCCAGCATTTT	CASKKHVGQDHNQPQHF
TRBV11-2	.	.	TRBJ1-1	TGTGCCAGCAGCCGCCCCATTCAATGGGCCGATACAGTGAACACTGAAGCTTTCTTT	CASSRPIQWADTVNTEAFF
TRBV4-3	.	TRBD1	TRBJ2-1	TGCGCCAGCAGCCAGGCTAGACAGGGTTTGTTCAATGAGCAGTTCTTC	CASSQARQGLFNEQFF
TRBV5-1	.	.	TRBJ2-7	TGCGCCAGCAGCTTGTCTGGGGCGCGGCTGGGCTCCTACGAGCAGTACTTC	CASSLSGARLGSYEQYF
TRBV9	.	.	TRBJ2-1	TGTGCCAGCAGCCCCCTCCGACAGTACAATGAGCAGTTCTTC	CASSPLRQYNEQFF
TRBV4-2	.	TRBD2	TRBJ2-1	TGTGCCAGCAGCACTCCGACTAGCGGTAAAAATGAGCAGTTCTTC	CASSTPTSGKNEQFF
TRBV9	few	TRBD2	TRBJ2-3	TGTGCCAGCAGCGTACGTCTAGCGGGGGGAGATACGCAGTATTTT	CASSVRLAGGDTQYF
TRBV7-8	.	.	TRBJ2-1	TGTGCCAGCAGCCATGAAACCCTAGCGCCCATCGACTCCTACAATGAGCAGTTCTTC	CASSHETLAPIDSYNEQFF
TRBV6-1	.	.	TRBJ1-5	TGTGCCAGCAGTGAAGAGGGGGGCCCCGTCCAGCCCCAGCATTTT	CASSEEGGPVQPQHF
TRBV12-3/TRBV12-4	.	.	TRBJ2-2	TGTGCCAGCAGTCTATACACCGGGGAGCTGTTTTTT	CASSLYTGELFF
TRBV18	.	TRBD1	TRBJ2-3	TGTGCCAGCTCACCACAGCGACAGGGTGGCACAGATACGCAGTATTTT	CASSPQRQGGTDTQYF
TRBV30	few	TRBD1	TRBJ2-5	TGTGCCTGGAACACAGGGGTGGGAGAGACCCAGTACTTC	CAWNTGVGETQYF
TRBV7-9	.	TRBD1	TRBJ1-3	TGTGCCAGCAGCTCCCGAACCCGAGACAGGGTTGGAAACACCATATATTTT	CASSSRTRDRVGNTIYF
TRBV7-2	.	.	TRBJ1-2	TGTGCCAGCAGCCAAGGACACTCTTTGGACTACACCTTC	CASSQGHSLDYTF
TRBV6-5	few	.	TRBJ1-2	TGTGCCAGCAGTCGTACTCAAAACTATGGCTACACCTTC	CASSRTQNYGYTF